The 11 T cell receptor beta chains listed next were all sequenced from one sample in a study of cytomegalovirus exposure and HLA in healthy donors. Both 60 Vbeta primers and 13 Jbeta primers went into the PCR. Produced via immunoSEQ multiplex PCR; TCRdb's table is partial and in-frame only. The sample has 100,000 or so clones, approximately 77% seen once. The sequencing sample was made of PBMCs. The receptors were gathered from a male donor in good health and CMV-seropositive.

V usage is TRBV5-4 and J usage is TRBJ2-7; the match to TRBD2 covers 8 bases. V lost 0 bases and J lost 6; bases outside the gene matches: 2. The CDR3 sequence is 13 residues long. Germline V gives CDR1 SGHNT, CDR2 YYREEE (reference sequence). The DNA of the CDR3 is TGTGCCAGCAGCTTGGCCGGGGGGGTCGAGCAGTACTTC. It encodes CASSLAGGVEQYF.

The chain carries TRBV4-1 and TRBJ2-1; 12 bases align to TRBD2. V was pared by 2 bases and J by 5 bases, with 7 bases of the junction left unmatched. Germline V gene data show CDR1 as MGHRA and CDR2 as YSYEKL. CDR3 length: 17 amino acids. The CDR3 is CASSQPFRTSGDNEQFF. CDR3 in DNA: TGCGCCAGCAGCCAACCCTTTAGGACTAGCGGGGACAATGAGCAGTTCTTC.

The CDR3 coding sequence is TGTGCCAGTAGTCCCCCCGGGAACACTGAAGCTTTCTTT. Its protein is CASSPPGNTEAFF. The chain couples TRBV19 to TRBJ1-1; D gene unclear. The CDR3 covers 13 residues. Trimming removed 5 bases at V and 1 base at J, with 8 bases between. Germline assignment: CDR1 LNHDA and CDR2 SQIVND (reference sequence).

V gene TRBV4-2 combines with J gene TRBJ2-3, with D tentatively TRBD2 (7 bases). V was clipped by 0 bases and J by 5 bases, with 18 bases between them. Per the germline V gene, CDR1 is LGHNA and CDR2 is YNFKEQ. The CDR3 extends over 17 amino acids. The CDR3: CASSQDLSGRGIDTQYF. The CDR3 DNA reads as TGTGCCAGCAGCCAAGATCTGAGTGGGAGGGGGATAGATACGCAGTATTTT.

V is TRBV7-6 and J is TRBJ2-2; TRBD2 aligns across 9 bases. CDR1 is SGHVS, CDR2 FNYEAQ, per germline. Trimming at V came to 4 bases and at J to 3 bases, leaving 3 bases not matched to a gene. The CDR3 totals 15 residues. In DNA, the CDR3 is TGTGCCAGCAGCTGGGGACTAGCAGACACCGGGGAGCTGTTTTTT. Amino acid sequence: CASSWGLADTGELFF.

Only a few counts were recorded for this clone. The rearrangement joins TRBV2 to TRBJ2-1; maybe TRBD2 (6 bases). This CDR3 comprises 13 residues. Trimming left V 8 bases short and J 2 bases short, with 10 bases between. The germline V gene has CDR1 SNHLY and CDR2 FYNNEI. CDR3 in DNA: TGTGCCAGCGGGACTGTAACCTACAATGAGCAGTTCTTC. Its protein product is CASGTVTYNEQFF.

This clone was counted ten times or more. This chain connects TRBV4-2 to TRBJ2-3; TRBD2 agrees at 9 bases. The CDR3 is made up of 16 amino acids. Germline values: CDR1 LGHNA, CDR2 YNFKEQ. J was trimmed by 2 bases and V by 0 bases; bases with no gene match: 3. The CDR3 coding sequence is TGTGCCAGCAGCCAAGATGGGACTAGCCCCACAGATACGCAGTATTTT. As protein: CASSQDGTSPTDTQYF.

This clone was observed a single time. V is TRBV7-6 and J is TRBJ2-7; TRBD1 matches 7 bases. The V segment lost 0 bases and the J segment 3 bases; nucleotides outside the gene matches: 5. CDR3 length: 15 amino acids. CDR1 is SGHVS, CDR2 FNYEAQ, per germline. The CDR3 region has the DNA TGTGCCAGCAGCTTAGCGAACAGGGGAAGCTACGAGCAGTACTTC. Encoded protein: CASSLANRGSYEQYF. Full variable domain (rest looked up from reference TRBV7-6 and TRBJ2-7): GAGVSQSPRYKVTKRGQDVALRCDPISGHVSLYWYRQALGQGPEFLTYFNYEAQQDKSGLPNDRFSAERPEGSISTLTIQRTEQRDSAMYRCASSLANRGSYEQYFGPGTRLTVT.

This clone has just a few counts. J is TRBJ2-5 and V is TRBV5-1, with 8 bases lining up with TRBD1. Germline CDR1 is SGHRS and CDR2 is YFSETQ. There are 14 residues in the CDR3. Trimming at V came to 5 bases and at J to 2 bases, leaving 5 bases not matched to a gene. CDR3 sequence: CASSRDRGQETQYF. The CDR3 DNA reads TGCGCCAGCAGTCGAGACAGGGGTCAAGAGACCCAGTACTTC.

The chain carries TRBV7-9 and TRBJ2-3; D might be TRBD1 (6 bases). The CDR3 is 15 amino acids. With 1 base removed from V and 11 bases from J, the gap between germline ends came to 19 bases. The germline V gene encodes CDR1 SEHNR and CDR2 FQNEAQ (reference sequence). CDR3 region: CASSLGDNRKNQQYF. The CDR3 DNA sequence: TGTGCCAGCAGCTTAGGGGACAATAGGAAAAATCAGCAGTATTTT. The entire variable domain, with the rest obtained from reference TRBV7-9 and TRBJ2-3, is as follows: DTGVSQNPRHKITKRGQNVTFRCDPISEHNRLYWYRQTLGQGPEFLTYFQNEAQLEKSRLLSDRFSAERPKGSFSTLEIQRTEQGDSAMYLCASSLGDNRKNQQYFGPGTRLTVL.

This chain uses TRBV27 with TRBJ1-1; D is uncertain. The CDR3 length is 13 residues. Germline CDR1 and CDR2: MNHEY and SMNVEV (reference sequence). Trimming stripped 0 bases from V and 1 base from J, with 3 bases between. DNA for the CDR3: TGTGCCAGCAGTTTATCCAGGAACACTGAAGCTTTCTTT. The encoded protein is CASSLSRNTEAFF.